Listed here is a single T cell receptor beta chain. Its cognate antigen is unknown. The deep-level immunoSEQ assay was used. The authors loaded 200 ng DNA, around 30,000 T cell genomes, into sorted-subset replicate PCRs. TCRdb's copy holds only in-frame clones and misses some; the assay was immunoSEQ multiplex PCR. This sample has 2.5 million or so clones, with roughly 92% found just once. This CDR3 spans 11 amino acids. Trimming left V 1 base short and J 7 bases short, with 4 bases between. Per germline, CDR1 SNHLY and CDR2 FYNNEI. This sample is drawn from a study of shared clonotypes between healthy human individuals. General study findings and limits: Represented diversity, genetic and exposure-history alike, was limited by few donors.

The chain is built from TRBV2 and TRBJ1-1; the D is unclear. Sequenced: naive CD4+ T cells sorted from blood. Subset denoted: CD45RA+ positively selected. The sequence was collected from a young man in good health. The CDR3 region has the DNA TGTGCCAGCAGTGAAGTAATTGAAGCTTTCTTT. Its translation: CASSEVIEAFF. The whole variable domain, remainder taken from reference TRBV2 and TRBJ1-1, is EPEVTQTPSHQVTQMGQEVILRCVPISNHLYFYWYRQILGQKVEFLVSFYNNEISEKSEIFDDQFSVERPDGSNFTLKIRSTKLEDSAMYFCASSEVIEAFFGQGTRLTVV.